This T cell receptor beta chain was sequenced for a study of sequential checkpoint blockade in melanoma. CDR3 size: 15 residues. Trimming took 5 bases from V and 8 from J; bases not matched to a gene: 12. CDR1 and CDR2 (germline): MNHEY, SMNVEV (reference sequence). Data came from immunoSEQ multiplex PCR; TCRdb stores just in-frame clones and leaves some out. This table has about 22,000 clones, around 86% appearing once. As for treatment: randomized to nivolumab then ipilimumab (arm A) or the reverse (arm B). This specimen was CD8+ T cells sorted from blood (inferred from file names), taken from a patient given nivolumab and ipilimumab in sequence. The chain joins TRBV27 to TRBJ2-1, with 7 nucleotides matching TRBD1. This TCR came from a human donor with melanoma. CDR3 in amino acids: CASSTQGVGLDEQFF. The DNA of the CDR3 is TGTGCCAGCAGTACCCAGGGGGTTGGTTTGGATGAGCAGTTCTTC.